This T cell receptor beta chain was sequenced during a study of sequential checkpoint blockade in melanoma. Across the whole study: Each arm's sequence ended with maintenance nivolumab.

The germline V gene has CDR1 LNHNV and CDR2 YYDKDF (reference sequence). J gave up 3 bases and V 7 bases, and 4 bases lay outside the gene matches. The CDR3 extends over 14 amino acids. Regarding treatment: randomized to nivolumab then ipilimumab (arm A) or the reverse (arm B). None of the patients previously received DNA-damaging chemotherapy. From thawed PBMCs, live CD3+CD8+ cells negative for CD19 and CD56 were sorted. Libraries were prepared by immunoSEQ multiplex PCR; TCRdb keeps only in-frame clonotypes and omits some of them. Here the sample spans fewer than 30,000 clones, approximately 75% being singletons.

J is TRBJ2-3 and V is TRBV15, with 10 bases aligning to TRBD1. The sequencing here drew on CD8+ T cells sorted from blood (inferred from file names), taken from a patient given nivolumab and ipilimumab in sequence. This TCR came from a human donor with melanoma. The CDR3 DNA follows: TGTGCCACCACTGGGGACAGGGGAACAGATACGCAGTATTTT. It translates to CATTGDRGTDTQYF.